This T cell receptor (beta chain) is from a study of blood T cell repertoires in COVID-19. V lost 5 bases and J lost 2; bases outside the gene matches: 10. The CDR3 extends over 17 amino acids. Germline V lookup: CDR1 LNHDA, CDR2 SQIVND (reference sequence). Profiling relied on immunoSEQ multiplex PCR, and the TCRdb table lists in-frame clones only, not all of them. The sample holds 250,000 or so clones, 91% seen once. The chain couples TRBV19 to TRBJ1-5, with 9 bases lining up with TRBD1. The TCR originated in a man aged 40-49 years who had been exposed to COVID-19. Sequencing was done on a sample of PBMCs or T cells enriched from blood (not recorded which). As DNA, the CDR3 is TGTGCCAGTAGTGCCATGGGACAGGGTTTACGCAATCAGCCCCAGCATTTT. Residues: CASSAMGQGLRNQPQHF.